This TCR beta chain was recovered during a study of identical twins. TCRdb passed the 5' RACE reads through MiXCR, listing each CDR3 protein once. The sample includes roughly 250,000 distinct CDR3 sequences, approximately 7.3% of them seen just once. The trim removed 1 base at V and 3 bases at J, leaving 4 bases unmatched. The length of the CDR3 is 15 residues. This clonotype turned up a few times. The same specimen was also included in a second study, on yellow fever vaccine responses in identical twins.

Sequenced material: CD8+ T cells sorted from blood. The sequence derives from a woman aged 18-29 years in good health. The V and J genes are TRBV12-3 or TRBV12-4 and TRBJ2-3, with 7 bases lining up with TRBD2. The CDR3 loop reads CASSLGGGKTDTQYF. CDR3 bases: TGTGCCAGCAGTTTAGGCGGGGGAAAAACAGATACGCAGTATTTT.